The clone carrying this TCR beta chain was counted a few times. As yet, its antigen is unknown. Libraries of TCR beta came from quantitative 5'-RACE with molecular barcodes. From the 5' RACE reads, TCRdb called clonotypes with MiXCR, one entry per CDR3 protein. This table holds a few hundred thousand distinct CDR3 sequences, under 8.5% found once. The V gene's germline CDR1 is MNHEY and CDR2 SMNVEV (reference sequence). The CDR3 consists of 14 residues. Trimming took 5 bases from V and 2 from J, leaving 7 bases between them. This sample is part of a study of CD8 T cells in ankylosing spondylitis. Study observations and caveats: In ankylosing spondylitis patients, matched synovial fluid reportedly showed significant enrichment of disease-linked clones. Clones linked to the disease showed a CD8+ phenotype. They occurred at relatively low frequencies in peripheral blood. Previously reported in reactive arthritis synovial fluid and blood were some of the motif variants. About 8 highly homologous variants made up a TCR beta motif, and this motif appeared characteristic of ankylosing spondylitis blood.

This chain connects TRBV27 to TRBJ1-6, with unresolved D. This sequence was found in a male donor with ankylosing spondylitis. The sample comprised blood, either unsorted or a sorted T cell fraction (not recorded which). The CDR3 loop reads CASSKGPYNSPLHF. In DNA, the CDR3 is TGTGCCAGCAGTAAAGGGCCCTATAATTCACCCCTCCACTTT.